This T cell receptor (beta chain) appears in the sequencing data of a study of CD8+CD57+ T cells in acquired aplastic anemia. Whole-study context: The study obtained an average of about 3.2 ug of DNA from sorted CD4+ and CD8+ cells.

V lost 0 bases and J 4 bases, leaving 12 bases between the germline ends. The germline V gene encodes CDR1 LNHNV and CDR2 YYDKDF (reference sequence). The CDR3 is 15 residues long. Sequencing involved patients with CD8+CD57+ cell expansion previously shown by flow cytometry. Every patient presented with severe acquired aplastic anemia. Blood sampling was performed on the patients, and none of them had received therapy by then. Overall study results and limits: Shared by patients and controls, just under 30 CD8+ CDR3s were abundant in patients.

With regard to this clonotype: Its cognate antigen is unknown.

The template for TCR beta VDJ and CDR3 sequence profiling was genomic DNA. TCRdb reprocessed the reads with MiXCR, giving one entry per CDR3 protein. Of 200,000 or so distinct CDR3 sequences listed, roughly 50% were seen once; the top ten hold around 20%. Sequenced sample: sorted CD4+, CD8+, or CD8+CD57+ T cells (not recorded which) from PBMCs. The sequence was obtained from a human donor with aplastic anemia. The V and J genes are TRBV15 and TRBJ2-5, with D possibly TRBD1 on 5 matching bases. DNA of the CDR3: TGTGCCACCAGCAGAGATCGGGCAGGGTCAGAGACCCAGTACTTC. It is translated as CATSRDRAGSETQYF.